Listed below are T cell receptor beta chains from one sample, sequenced in a study of memory CD4+ T cells and cytomegalovirus serostatus. Data came from immunoSEQ multiplex PCR; TCRdb stores just in-frame clones and leaves some out. The sample yields about 61,000 clones, 80% seen once. Sequences were obtained from memory CD4+ T cells from blood. The receptors were gathered from an adult in good health and CMV-seronegative. Some clones in this sample may be carry-over from other donors' samples. The CDR3 runs from the conserved cysteine through the conserved F or W. The D gene is left open where the match is weak. Clone size is stated in some rows and not others, as once, few, many or a class when expanded.

V	D	J	size	CDR3	DNA
TRBV4-3	TRBD2	TRBJ2-3	NA	CASSQDMRGVGTDTQYF	TGCGCCAGCAGCCAAGATATGCGGGGGGTAGGCACAGATACGCAGTATTTT
TRBV4-2	TRBD2	TRBJ2-4	NA	CASSQGRLAGKNIQYF	TGTGCCAGCAGCCAAGGGAGACTAGCGGGGAAAAACATTCAGTACTTC
TRBV28	NA	TRBJ2-7	once	CASNRVTYEQYF	TGTGCCAGCAACCGGGTAACCTACGAGCAGTACTTC
TRBV7-2	NA	TRBJ1-2	once	CASSPRTALSLNTF	TGTGCCAGCAGCCCTCGGACAGCGCTCTCCCTTAACACCTTC
TRBV5-1	NA	TRBJ2-1	NA	CASSLAAPSSYNEQFF	TGCGCCAGCAGCTTGGCGGCTCCCAGCTCCTACAATGAGCAGTTCTTC
TRBV4-1	TRBD1	TRBJ1-2	NA	CASSSRDRGNYGYTF	TGCGCCAGCAGTAGCCGGGACAGGGGTAACTATGGCTACACCTTC
TRBV10-3	TRBD1	TRBJ1-1	NA	CAIGTTGGTEAFF	TGTGCCATCGGGACTACAGGGGGGACTGAAGCTTTCTTT
TRBV18	TRBD2	TRBJ2-3	once	CASSPGGARVPDTQYF	TGTGCCAGCTCACCCGGGGGGGCGCGGGTCCCAGATACGCAGTATTTT
TRBV2	NA	TRBJ2-7	once	CASSEMTVGGEQYF	TGTGCCAGCAGTGAAATGACTGTCGGAGGCGAGCAGTACTTC
TRBV7-8	NA	TRBJ1-5	NA	CASSFGRVGNQPQHF	TGTGCCAGCAGCTTCGGCAGGGTGGGCAATCAGCCCCAGCATTTT
TRBV29-1	NA	TRBJ1-4	NA	CSVEVPPTNEKLFF	TGCAGCGTTGAGGTTCCCCCAACTAATGAAAAACTGTTTTTT
TRBV5-1	NA	TRBJ1-5	NA	CASSLYSRDYSNQPQHF	TGCGCCAGCAGCTTGTATTCTCGGGATTATAGCAATCAGCCCCAGCATTTT
TRBV10-2	NA	TRBJ1-1	NA	CASSDQRPEAFF	TGCGCCAGCAGTGATCAGAGGCCTGAAGCTTTCTTT
TRBV6-5	NA	TRBJ2-1	NA	CASRGGSAGLHEQFF	TGTGCCAGCAGAGGGGGGTCAGCGGGTCTGCATGAGCAGTTCTTC
TRBV10-3	NA	TRBJ1-2	NA	CAISDAGWAYGYTF	TGTGCCATCAGTGACGCCGGCTGGGCCTATGGCTACACCTTC
TRBV7-9	NA	TRBJ2-5	NA	CASSLGLLQETQYF	TGTGCCAGCAGCCTCGGCCTTCTCCAAGAGACCCAGTACTTC
TRBV7-2	NA	TRBJ1-2	NA	CASSFYRVDGYTF	TGTGCCAGCAGCTTTTACAGGGTTGATGGCTACACCTTC
TRBV5-4	NA	TRBJ2-3	NA	CASSLWPLGQYF	TGTGCCAGCAGCTTGTGGCCTCTCGGGCAGTATTTT
TRBV13	NA	TRBJ2-2	NA	CASSRTANTGELFF	TGTGCCAGCAGCCGGACAGCGAACACCGGGGAGCTGTTTTTT
TRBV6-4	NA	TRBJ1-5	NA	CASSEEGNQPQHF	TGTGCCAGCAGTGAAGAGGGAAATCAGCCCCAGCATTTT
TRBV19	TRBD2	TRBJ2-1	NA	CASSIPKREVEQFF	TGTGCCAGTAGTATCCCTAAGCGGGAGGTTGAGCAGTTCTTC
TRBV10-3	TRBD1	TRBJ1-2	few	CAITRDREDGYTF	TGTGCCATCACCAGAGACAGGGAGGATGGCTACACCTTC
TRBV5-1	TRBD1	TRBJ1-2	NA	CASSSTGDGYTF	TGCGCCAGCAGCTCGACAGGGGACGGCTACACCTTC
TRBV10-3	TRBD2	TRBJ2-2	NA	CATGGLAGAGELFF	TGTGCCACCGGGGGACTAGCGGGAGCCGGGGAGCTGTTTTTT
TRBV7-9	NA	TRBJ2-1	NA	CASSLAGSYNEQFF	TGTGCCAGCAGCTTAGCGGGATCCTACAATGAGCAGTTCTTC
TRBV19	TRBD2	TRBJ2-1	NA	CASSRSVAGRYNEQFF	TGTGCCAGTAGTAGGTCGGTAGCGGGCAGATACAATGAGCAGTTCTTC
TRBV10-3	NA	TRBJ2-1	NA	CAIMGLDNEQFF	TGTGCCATCATGGGACTGGACAATGAGCAGTTCTTC
TRBV4-1	NA	TRBJ1-2	NA	CASSQEGHSRYGYTF	TGCGCCAGCAGCCAAGAAGGGCACAGCCGCTATGGCTACACCTTC
TRBV25-1	TRBD1	TRBJ1-5	medium-sized	CASSWGTDQPQHF	TGTGCCAGCAGTTGGGGGACAGATCAGCCCCAGCATTTT
TRBV18	TRBD1	TRBJ2-1	NA	CASSPPGRGINEQFF	TGTGCCAGCTCACCCCCCGGCAGGGGGATCAATGAGCAGTTCTTC
TRBV7-9	NA	TRBJ2-3	few	CASSLEGLYTQYF	TGTGCCAGCAGCTTAGAAGGGCTTTATACGCAGTATTTT
TRBV4-1	TRBD1	TRBJ1-2	NA	CASSQRIKRRTGDYGYTF	TGCGCCAGCAGCCAAAGGATAAAACGTCGGACAGGGGACTATGGCTACACCTTC
TRBV6-1	NA	TRBJ1-1	NA	CASHLIDPRGAFF	TGTGCCAGCCATCTTATTGACCCGAGGGGAGCTTTCTTT
TRBV11-2	TRBD2	TRBJ2-1	NA	CASGLAVYNEQFF	TGTGCCAGCGGACTAGCCGTTTACAATGAGCAGTTCTTC
TRBV6-5	NA	TRBJ2-7	NA	CASRPSGTGFYEQYF	TGTGCCAGCAGGCCCTCCGGGACTGGATTCTACGAGCAGTACTTC
TRBV15	NA	TRBJ1-4	NA	CATSRGHSSNEKLFF	TGTGCCACCAGCAGGGGACACAGTTCAAATGAAAAACTGTTTTTT
TRBV12-5	NA	TRBJ2-3	NA	CASGFPPPGTQYF	TGTGCTAGTGGTTTTCCCCCACCGGGAACGCAGTATTTT